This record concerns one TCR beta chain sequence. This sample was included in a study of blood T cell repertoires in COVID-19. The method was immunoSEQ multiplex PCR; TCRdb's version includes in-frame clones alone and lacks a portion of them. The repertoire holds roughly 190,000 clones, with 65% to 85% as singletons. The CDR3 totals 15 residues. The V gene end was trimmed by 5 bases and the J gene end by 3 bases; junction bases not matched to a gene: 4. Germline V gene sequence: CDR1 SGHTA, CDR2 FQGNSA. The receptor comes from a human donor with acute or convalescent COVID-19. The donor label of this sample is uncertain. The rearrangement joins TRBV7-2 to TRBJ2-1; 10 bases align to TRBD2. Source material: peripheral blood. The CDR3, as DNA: TGTGCCAGCAGCGCCGGACTAGCGGACTACAATGAGCAGTTCTTC. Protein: CASSAGLADYNEQFF.